A selection of T cell receptor beta chains follows, all from one sample in a study of blood T cells in healthy people across ages. TCRdb independently ran MiXCR on the 5' RACE reads; one entry per CDR3 protein. The sample contains fewer than 1,000,000 distinct CDR3 sequences, 40% to 50% of which appear only once. The sequencing input was blood. The source is a man aged 55 to 70 in good health. Both conserved end residues are part of each CDR3. The order of the fields is J gene, clone size, D gene, V gene, CDR3 DNA, CDR3 protein. D genes are given only for firm matches. Size is stated for part of the rows, as once, few or many counts, or as a class when the clone is expanded.

TRBJ1-2 | . | . | TRBV2 | TGTGCCAGCAGTGAATATCCGGATCTAGGCTACACCTTC | CASSEYPDLGYTF
TRBJ1-3 | . | . | TRBV4-1 | TGCGCCAGCAGTCAGGACAAGAACTCTGGAAACACCATATATTTT | CASSQDKNSGNTIYF
TRBJ2-3 | . | . | TRBV5-1 | TGCGCCAGCAGCCCCAGGGCGGGGATAAACGGCCCAGATACGCAGTATTTT | CASSPRAGINGPDTQYF
TRBJ1-1 | . | . | TRBV4-3 | TGCGCCAGCAGCCTAGGGCATGGGAACACTGAAGCTTTCTTT | CASSLGHGNTEAFF
TRBJ1-5 | . | . | TRBV11-2 | TGTGCCAGCACCAAGGTACAGCCCCAGCATTTT | CASTKVQPQHF
TRBJ1-1 | . | . | TRBV30 | TGTGCCTGGAGTGTCGAAGCTTTGAACACTGAAGCTTTCTTT | CAWSVEALNTEAFF
TRBJ2-7 | . | TRBD2 | TRBV9 | TGTGCCAGTAGACGTAGTGGGGGGGATAATGAGCAGTACTTC | CASRRSGGDNEQYF
TRBJ2-7 | many | . | TRBV6-5 | TGTGCCAGCAGCCGCAAGGTCAGGGTAGGCGAGCAGTACTTC | CASSRKVRVGEQYF
TRBJ2-3 | few | TRBD2 | TRBV6-5 | TGTGCCAGCAGTTACCGCGGGGGTTCAGATACGCAGTATTTT | CASSYRGGSDTQYF
TRBJ2-7 | few | . | TRBV24-1 | TGTGCCACTGCCCGTAAGGGATACTACGAGCAGTACTTC | CATARKGYYEQYF
TRBJ2-5 | . | . | TRBV30 | TGTGCCTGGAGTGTGAGCGTGGATGAGCAGTACTTC | CAWSVSVDEQYF
TRBJ2-3 | . | . | TRBV4-1 | TGCGCCAGCAGCCAAGGCCTTAGCGGATACACAGATACGCAGTATTTT | CASSQGLSGYTDTQYF
TRBJ2-7 | few | TRBD1 | TRBV29-1 | TGCAGCGTTGAAGTAGGGGGTCTACAGGGGGCCGAGCAGTACTTC | CSVEVGGLQGAEQYF
TRBJ1-5 | . | TRBD1 | TRBV7-9 | TGTGCCAGCAGCTTACAGGGGGAGGATCAGCCCCAGCATTTT | CASSLQGEDQPQHF
TRBJ2-1 | . | . | TRBV12-3/TRBV12-4 | TGTGCCAGCAGTGGACGCACTAGCCTATCAAGCTGGCAGTTCTTC | CASSGRTSLSSWQFF
TRBJ2-7 | few | . | TRBV2 | TGTGCCAGCACGGAACAGGGTCTCCCCTACGAGCAGTACTTC | CASTEQGLPYEQYF
TRBJ2-5 | few | . | TRBV11-2 | TGTGCCAGCAGCTCGGGCGGACGGGGGTACCAAGAGACCCAGTACTTC | CASSSGGRGYQETQYF
TRBJ2-5 | . | . | TRBV5-1 | TGCGCCAGCAGCCGGAGCAGGGACCAAGAGACCCAGTACTTC | CASSRSRDQETQYF
TRBJ1-1 | . | . | TRBV20-1 | TGCAGTGCTAGGGTAGGCCAGGGCACTGAAGCTTTCTTT | CSARVGQGTEAFF
TRBJ2-4 | . | . | TRBV4-2 | TGTGCCAGCAGCCAAAGTACGGGGGCATGGGACATTCAGTACTTC | CASSQSTGAWDIQYF
TRBJ2-5 | few | . | TRBV7-9 | TGTGCCAGCAGCTTACCTAGTCTCCAAGAGACCCAGTACTTC | CASSLPSLQETQYF
TRBJ1-5 | few | . | TRBV12-3/TRBV12-4 | TGTGCCAGGTCGGGTCAACCAAGGCAGCCCCAGCATTTT | CARSGQPRQPQHF
TRBJ2-7 | . | . | TRBV20-1 | TGCAGTGCTAGCCCTTCTATGTCCTGCGAGCAGTACTTC | CSASPSMSCEQYF